The sample holds one count of the clone carrying this T cell receptor beta chain. Its antigen is unknown. This entry is derived from a study of T cell responses to AZD1222 COVID-19 vaccine. TCRdb keeps only in-frame clones here, not all; method: immunoSEQ multiplex PCR. The data show about 35,000 clones, 86% seen once. Study-wide points: Dominant at 160-218 and 743-854, vaccine-associated CD4 TCRs also spanned spike. After the peak T cell response, and only then, were repertoires sampled.

V shed 7 bases and J shed 13 bases, with 14 bases lying between them. The germline V gene encodes CDR1 LNHDA and CDR2 SQIVND (reference sequence). This CDR3 has 12 amino acids. The input for sequencing was peripheral blood, taken on day 0 of AZD1222 vaccination. The J gene is TRBJ1-6, the V gene TRBV19; maybe TRBD1 (6 bases). This clonotype was obtained from an adult in good health. The CDR3 DNA sequence: TGTGCCAGTACCATCACAGGGTCTCCCCTCCACTTT. Its translation is CASTITGSPLHF.